One sample yielded the 10 T cell receptor beta chains listed below, sequenced in a study of PD-L1 blockade in urothelial cancer. Sequencing was performed with immunoSEQ multiplex PCR; in TCRdb, only in-frame clones are kept and a portion is missing. Of about 43,000 clones in the sample, roughly 91% are singletons; the top ten hold approximately 14%. Material: PBMCs, obtained around atezolizumab (anti-PD-L1) treatment. Source of these receptors: a woman aged 55 to 70 with urothelial cancer.

The chain couples TRBV29-1 to TRBJ2-7, with 11 bases that match TRBD1. Germline values: CDR1 SQVTM, CDR2 ANQGSEA. V shed 3 bases, J shed 3 bases, and the junction held 1 base outside the gene matches. CDR3 length: 13 residues. The CDR3 nucleotides are TGCAGCGTTGAGGGGACAGGGGGCTACGAGCAGTACTTC. This sequence encodes CSVEGTGGYEQYF.

The rearrangement uses TRBV7-9 and TRBJ2-1; weak D call: TRBD2 (7 bases). V lost 8 bases and J 4 bases, leaving 18 bases between the germline ends. The CDR3 has 15 amino acids. CDR1 and CDR2 (germline): SEHNR, FQNEAQ (reference sequence). The CDR3 DNA reads TGTGCCAGCGACCCGGGGGGACACCCTTACAATGAGCAGTTCTTC. Its protein product is CASDPGGHPYNEQFF.

This chain uses TRBV6-4 with TRBJ1-1; D perhaps matches TRBD1 (5 bases). The CDR3 covers 14 residues. Germline lookup yields CDR1 MRHNA and CDR2 SNTAGT. Trimming cost V 4 bases and J 0 bases, with 9 bases left between them. CDR3 amino acids: CASSAGGVNTEAFF. The CDR3, as DNA: TGTGCCAGCAGTGCCGGAGGGGTGAACACTGAAGCTTTCTTT.

CDR3 loop: CASSLDSDTDTQYF. For the CDR3, the DNA is TGTGCCAGCAGCTTGGACAGTGACACAGATACGCAGTATTTT. V gene TRBV5-6 combines with J gene TRBJ2-3; D not certain. Germline values: CDR1 SGHDT, CDR2 YYEEEE. Trimming cost V 0 bases and J 2 bases, with 7 bases left between them. The CDR3 length is 14 residues.

This clone appeared a few times. The gene calls are TRBV5-1 and TRBJ2-5; 7 nucleotides match TRBD2. The CDR3 runs to 14 residues. Germline trimming cut 5 bases from V and 0 bases from J; bases unmatched to any gene: 4. The germline V gene has CDR1 SGHRS and CDR2 YFSETQ. CDR3 in amino acids: CASRPLADQETQYF. CDR3 nucleotides: TGCGCCAGCAGACCCCTAGCGGACCAAGAGACCCAGTACTTC.

This clone was counted a few times. CDR3 region: CASSFSSLPRGQGDYGYTF. The CDR3 DNA follows: TGTGCCAGCAGCTTTTCGAGCCTACCGAGGGGACAGGGGGACTATGGCTACACCTTC. The chain recombines TRBV7-9 with TRBJ1-2; 11 nucleotides align to TRBD1. J gave up 3 bases and V 3 bases, and 15 bases lay outside the gene matches. The CDR3 totals 19 residues. Germline CDR1 SEHNR, CDR2 FQNEAQ (reference sequence).

V is TRBV7-8 and J is TRBJ2-5; tentatively, D is TRBD2 (7 bases). The CDR3 runs to 16 residues. Trimming removed 4 bases at V and 2 bases at J, with 17 bases between. Germline CDR1 and CDR2: SGHVS and FQNEAQ. The chain's CDR3 is CASSSIRGAGQETQYF. As DNA, the CDR3 is TGTGCCAGCAGCTCGATTCGGGGGGCGGGTCAAGAGACCCAGTACTTC.

This chain joins TRBV19 and TRBJ1-1; 9 positions agree with TRBD1. The CDR3 extends over 17 amino acids. The germline V gene has CDR1 LNHDA and CDR2 SQIVND (reference sequence). With 3 bases clipped from V and 4 bases from J, the junction kept 12 bases outside the gene matches. The CDR3: CASSIIGTGSLVTEAFF. For the CDR3, the DNA is TGTGCCAGTAGTATCATCGGGACAGGGAGTTTAGTCACTGAAGCTTTCTTT. Using reference TRBV19 and TRBJ1-1 for the parts outside the CDR3, the full variable domain is DGGITQSPKYLFRKEGQNVTLSCEQNLNHDAMYWYRQDPGQGLRLIYYSQIVNDFQKGDIAEGYSVSREKKESFPLTVTSAQKNPTAFYLCASSIIGTGSLVTEAFFGQGTRLTVV.

The J gene is TRBJ2-7, the V gene TRBV9, with D tentatively TRBD2 (6 bases). V lost 0 bases and J 6 bases, leaving 16 bases between the germline ends. The CDR3 is 15 amino acids. Germline V CDR1 and CDR2: SGDLS, YYNGEE. The CDR3 sequence is CASSVVAGGSSEQYF. CDR3 DNA sequence: TGTGCCAGCAGCGTAGTGGCCGGGGGAAGCAGCGAGCAGTACTTC.

This chain connects TRBV27 to TRBJ2-1; possible D gene TRBD2, 6 bases. V lost 5 bases and J lost 6, with 14 bases in between. The CDR3 totals 14 residues. Germline V gene data show CDR1 as MNHEY and CDR2 as SMNVEV (reference sequence). In nucleotides, the CDR3 is TGTGCCAGCAGTACGCGGGACCTTGGCAATGAGCAGTTCTTC. This codes for CASSTRDLGNEQFF.